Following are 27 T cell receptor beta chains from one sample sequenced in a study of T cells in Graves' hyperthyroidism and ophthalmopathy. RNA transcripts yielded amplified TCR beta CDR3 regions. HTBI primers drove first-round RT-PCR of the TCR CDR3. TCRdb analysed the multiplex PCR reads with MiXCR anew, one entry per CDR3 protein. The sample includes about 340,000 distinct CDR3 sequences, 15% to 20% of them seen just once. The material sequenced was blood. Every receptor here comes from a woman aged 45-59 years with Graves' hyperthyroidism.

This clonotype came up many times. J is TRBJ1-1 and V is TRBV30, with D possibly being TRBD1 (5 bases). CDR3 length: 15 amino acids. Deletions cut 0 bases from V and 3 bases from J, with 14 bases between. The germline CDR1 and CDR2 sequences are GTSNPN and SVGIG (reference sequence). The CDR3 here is CAWSVNVQDYTEAFF. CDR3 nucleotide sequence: TGTGCCTGGAGTGTAAACGTACAGGACTACACTGAAGCTTTCTTT. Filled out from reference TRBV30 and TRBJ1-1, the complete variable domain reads SQTIHQWPATLVQPVGSPLSLECTVEGTSNPNLYWYRQAAGRGLQLLFYSVGIGQISSEVPQNLSASRPQDRQFILSSKKLLLSDSGFYLCAWSVNVQDYTEAFFGQGTRLTVV.

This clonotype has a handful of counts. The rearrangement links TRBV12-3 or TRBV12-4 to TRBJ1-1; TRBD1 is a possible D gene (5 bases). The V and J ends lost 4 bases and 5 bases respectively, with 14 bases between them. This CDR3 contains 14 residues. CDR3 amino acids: CASSSRTEGTEAFF. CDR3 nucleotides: TGTGCCAGCAGTTCCCGGACGGAGGGGACTGAAGCTTTCTTT.

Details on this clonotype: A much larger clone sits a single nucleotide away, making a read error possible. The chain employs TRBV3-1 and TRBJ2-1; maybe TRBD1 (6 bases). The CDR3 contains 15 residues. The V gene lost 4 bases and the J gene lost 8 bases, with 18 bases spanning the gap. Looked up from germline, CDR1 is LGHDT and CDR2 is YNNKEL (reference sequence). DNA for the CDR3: TGTGCCAGCAGCCGTGGGGGCCAGGTGTCCCATGAGCAGTTCTTC. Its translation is CASSRGGQVSHEQFF.

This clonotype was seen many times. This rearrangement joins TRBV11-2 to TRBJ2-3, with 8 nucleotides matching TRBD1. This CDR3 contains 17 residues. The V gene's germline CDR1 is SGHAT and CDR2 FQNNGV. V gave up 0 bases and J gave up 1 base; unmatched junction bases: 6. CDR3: CASSLDPWGQGTDTQYF. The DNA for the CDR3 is TGTGCCAGCAGCTTAGATCCATGGGGACAGGGCACAGATACGCAGTATTTT.

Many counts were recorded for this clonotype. The CDR3 region is CASGSALGKRYYYEQYV. The CDR3, as DNA: TGTGCCAGCGGCTCCGCATTAGGGAAAAGATACTACTACGAGCAGTACGTC. The chain is built from TRBV3-1 and TRBJ2-7; D unresolved. The CDR3 totals 17 residues. The germline V gene has CDR1 LGHDT and CDR2 YNNKEL (reference sequence). Trimming removed 8 bases from V and 3 bases from J, with 26 bases in between.

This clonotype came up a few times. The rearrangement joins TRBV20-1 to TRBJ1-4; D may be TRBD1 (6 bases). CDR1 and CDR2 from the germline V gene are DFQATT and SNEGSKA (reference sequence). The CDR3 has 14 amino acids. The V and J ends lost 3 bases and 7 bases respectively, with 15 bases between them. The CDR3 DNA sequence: TGCAGTGCTAGCGGACAGCCAAGGGGTGAAAAACTGTTTTTT. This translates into CSASGQPRGEKLFF.

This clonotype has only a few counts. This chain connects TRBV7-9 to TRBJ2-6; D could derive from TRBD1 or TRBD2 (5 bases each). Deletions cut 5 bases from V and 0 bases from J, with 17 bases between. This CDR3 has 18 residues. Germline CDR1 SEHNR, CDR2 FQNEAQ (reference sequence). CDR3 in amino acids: CASSPRLGTASGANVLTF. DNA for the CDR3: TGTGCCAGCAGCCCACGCCTCGGGACCGCCTCTGGGGCCAACGTCCTGACTTTC.

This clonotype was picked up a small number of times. The CDR3 reads CASSLRMYEQFF. The CDR3 bases are TGCGCCAGCAGCTTACGGATGTATGAGCAGTTCTTC. The rearrangement uses TRBV5-1 and TRBJ2-1; the D is unclear. In germline, CDR1 is SGHRS, CDR2 YFSETQ. Trimming removed 2 bases from V and 8 bases from J, with 8 bases in between. This CDR3 contains 12 residues.

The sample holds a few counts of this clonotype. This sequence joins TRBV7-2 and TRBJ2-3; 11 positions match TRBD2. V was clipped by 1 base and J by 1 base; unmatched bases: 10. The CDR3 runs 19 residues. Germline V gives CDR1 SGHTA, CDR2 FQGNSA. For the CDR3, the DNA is TGTGCCAGCAGCTTAGGTGGTAGCGGGGGGGTTTTGGGCACAGATACGCAGTATTTT. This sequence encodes CASSLGGSGGVLGTDTQYF.

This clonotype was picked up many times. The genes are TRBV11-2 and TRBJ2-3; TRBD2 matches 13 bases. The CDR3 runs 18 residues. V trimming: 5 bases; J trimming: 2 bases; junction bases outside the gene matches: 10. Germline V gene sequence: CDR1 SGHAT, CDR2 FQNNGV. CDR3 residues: CASSRGTSGAQFTDTQYF. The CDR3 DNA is TGTGCCAGCAGCCGTGGGACTAGCGGGGCACAATTCACAGATACGCAGTATTTT.

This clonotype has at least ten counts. In DNA form, the CDR3 reads TGCAGTGCTAATGATCTGCGGGGGGCGGAGACCCAGTACTTC. It translates to CSANDLRGAETQYF. The chain joins TRBV20-1 to TRBJ2-5, with 8 nucleotides matching TRBD2. Germline V CDR1 and CDR2: DFQATT, SNEGSKA (reference sequence). V was clipped by 4 bases and J by 5 bases; unmatched bases: 9. The CDR3 has 14 residues.

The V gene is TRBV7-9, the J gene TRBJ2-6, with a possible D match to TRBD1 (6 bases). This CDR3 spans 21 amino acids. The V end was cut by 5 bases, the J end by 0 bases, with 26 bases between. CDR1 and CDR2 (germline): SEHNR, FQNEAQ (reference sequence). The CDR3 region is CASSPKAGARYPISGANVLTF. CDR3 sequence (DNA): TGTGCCAGCAGCCCGAAAGCAGGGGCGCGGTACCCAATCTCTGGGGCCAACGTCCTGACTTTC.

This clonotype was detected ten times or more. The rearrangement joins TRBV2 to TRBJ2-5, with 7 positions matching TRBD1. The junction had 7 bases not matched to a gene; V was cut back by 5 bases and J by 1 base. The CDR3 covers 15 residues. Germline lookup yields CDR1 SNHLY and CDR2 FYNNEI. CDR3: CASSQWTGSQETQYF. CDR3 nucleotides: TGTGCCAGCAGTCAATGGACAGGTTCCCAAGAGACCCAGTACTTC.

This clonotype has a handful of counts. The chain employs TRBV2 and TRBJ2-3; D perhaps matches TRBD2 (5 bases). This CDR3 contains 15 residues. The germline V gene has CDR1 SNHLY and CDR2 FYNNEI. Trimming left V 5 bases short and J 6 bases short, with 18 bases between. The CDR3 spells CASSRAGPSVDTQYF. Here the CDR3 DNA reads TGTGCCAGCAGTAGGGCGGGCCCCTCTGTGGATACGCAGTATTTT.

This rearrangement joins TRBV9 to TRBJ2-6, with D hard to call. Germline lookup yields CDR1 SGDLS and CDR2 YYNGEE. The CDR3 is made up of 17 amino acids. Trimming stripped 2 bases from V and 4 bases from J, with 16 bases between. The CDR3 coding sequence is TGTGCCAGCAGCGTCGGGCCTTCTGGTGGCGGGGCCAACGTCCTGACTTTC. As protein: CASSVGPSGGGANVLTF.

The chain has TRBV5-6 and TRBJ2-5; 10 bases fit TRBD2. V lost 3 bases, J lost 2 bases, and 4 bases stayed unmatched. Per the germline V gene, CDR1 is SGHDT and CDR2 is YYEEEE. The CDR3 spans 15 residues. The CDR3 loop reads CASSSTSGFQETQYF. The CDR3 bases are TGTGCCAGCAGCTCGACTAGCGGGTTTCAAGAGACCCAGTACTTC.

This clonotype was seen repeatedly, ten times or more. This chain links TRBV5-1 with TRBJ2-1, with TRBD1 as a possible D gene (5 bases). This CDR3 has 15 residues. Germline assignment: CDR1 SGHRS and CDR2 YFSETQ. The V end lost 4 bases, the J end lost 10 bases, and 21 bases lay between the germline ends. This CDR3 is CASSLATGELNEQFF. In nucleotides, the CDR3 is TGCGCCAGCAGCCTCGCCACAGGTGAGCTGAACGAGCAGTTCTTC.

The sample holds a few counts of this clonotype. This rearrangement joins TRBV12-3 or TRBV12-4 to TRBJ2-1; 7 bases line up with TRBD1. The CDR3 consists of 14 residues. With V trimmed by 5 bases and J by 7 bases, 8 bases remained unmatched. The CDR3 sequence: CASSNPGQLNEQFF. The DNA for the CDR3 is TGTGCCAGCAGTAACCCGGGACAGTTAAATGAGCAGTTCTTC.

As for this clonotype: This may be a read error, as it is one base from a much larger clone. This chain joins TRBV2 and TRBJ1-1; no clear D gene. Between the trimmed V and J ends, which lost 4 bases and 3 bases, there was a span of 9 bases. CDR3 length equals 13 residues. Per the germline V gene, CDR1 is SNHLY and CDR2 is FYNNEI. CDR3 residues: CASSAREDTEAFF. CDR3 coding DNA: TGTGCCAGCAGTGCTCGAGAGGACACTGAAGCTTTCTTT.

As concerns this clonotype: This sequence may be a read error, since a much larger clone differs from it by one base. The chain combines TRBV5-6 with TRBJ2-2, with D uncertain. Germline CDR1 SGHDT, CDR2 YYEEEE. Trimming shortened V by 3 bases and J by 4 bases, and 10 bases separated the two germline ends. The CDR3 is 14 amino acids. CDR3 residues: CASSSRLVTGELFF. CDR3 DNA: TGTGCCAGCAGCTCCAGACTGGTCACCGGGGAGCTGTTTTTT.

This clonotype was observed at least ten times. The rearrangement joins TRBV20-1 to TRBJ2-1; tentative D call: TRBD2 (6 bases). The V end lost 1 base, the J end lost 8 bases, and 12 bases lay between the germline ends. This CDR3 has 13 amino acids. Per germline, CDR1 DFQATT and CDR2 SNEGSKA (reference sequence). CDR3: CSARGGNNYEQFF. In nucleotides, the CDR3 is TGCAGTGCTAGAGGCGGGAATAACTATGAGCAGTTCTTC.

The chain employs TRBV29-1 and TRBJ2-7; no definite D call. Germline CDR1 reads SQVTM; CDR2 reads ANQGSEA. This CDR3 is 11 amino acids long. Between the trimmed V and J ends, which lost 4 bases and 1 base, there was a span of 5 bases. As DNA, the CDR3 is TGCAGCGTTGGGCAGTCCTACGAGCAGTACTTC. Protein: CSVGQSYEQYF.

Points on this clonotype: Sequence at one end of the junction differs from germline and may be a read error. The CDR3 sequence is CTSSSPGNYGYTF. CDR3 bases: TGTACCAGCAGTTCCCCTGGGAACTATGGCTACACCTTC. The chain joins TRBV28 to TRBJ1-2; D gene ambiguous. The CDR3 has 13 residues. From germline, CDR1 is MDHEN and CDR2 SYDVKM.

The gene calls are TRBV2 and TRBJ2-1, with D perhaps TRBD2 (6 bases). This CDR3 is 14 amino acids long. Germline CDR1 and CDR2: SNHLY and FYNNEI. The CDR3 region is CATAKESTSFEQFF. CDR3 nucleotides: TGTGCAACCGCAAAGGAGAGTACTAGCTTTGAGCAGTTCTTC.

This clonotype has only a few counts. For the CDR3, the DNA is TGTGCCAGCGCACAGGGGATCTTTGAGACCCAGTACTTC. The encoded protein is CASAQGIFETQYF. The V call is TRBV25-1, the J call TRBJ2-5, with 7 bases fitting TRBD1. From germline, CDR1 is MGHDK and CDR2 SYGVNS. V was pared by 8 bases and J by 5 bases, with 8 bases of the junction left unmatched. The CDR3 sequence is 13 residues long. Using reference TRBV25-1 and TRBJ2-5 for the parts outside the CDR3, the full variable domain is EADIYQTPRYLVIGTGKKITLECSQTMGHDKMYWYQQDPGMELHLIHYSYGVNSTEKGDLSSESTVSRIRTEHFPLTLESARPSHTSQYLCASAQGIFETQYFGPGTRLLVL.

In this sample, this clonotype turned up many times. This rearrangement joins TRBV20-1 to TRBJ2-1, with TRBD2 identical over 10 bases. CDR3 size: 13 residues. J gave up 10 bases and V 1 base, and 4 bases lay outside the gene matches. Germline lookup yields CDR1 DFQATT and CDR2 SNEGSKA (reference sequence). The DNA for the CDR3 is TGCAGTGCTAGAGCAGCGGGGGGGCGGGAGCAGTTCTTC. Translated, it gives CSARAAGGREQFF.

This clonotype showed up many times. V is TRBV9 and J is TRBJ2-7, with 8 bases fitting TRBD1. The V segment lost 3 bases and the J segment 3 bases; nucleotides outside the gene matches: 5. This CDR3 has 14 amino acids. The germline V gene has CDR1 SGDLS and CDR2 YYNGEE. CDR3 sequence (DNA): TGTGCCAGCAGCGGAGGACAGGGACGCTACGAGCAGTACTTC. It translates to CASSGGQGRYEQYF.